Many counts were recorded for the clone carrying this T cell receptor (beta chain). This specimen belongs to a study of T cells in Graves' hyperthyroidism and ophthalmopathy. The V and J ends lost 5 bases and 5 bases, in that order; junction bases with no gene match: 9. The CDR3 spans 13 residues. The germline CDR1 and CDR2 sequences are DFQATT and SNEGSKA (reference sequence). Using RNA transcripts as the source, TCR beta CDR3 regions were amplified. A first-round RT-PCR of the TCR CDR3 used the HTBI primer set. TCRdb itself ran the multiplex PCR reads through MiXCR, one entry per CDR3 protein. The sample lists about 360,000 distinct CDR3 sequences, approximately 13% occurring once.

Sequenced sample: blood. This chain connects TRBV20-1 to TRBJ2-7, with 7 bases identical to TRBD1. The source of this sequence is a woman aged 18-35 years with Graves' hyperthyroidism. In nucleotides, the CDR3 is TGCAGTGCTGATCCCAGGGGGTTAAACGAGCAGTACTTC. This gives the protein CSADPRGLNEQYF.